The present T cell receptor beta chain was sequenced within a study of shared clonotypes between healthy human individuals. For this clone: Its antigen remains unidentified.

Original analysis: For the immunoSEQ data, sequences were junction-only without quality scores, so filtering differed. TCRdb's table, derived via immunoSEQ multiplex PCR, lists solely in-frame clones and lacks some. Clonal size and the V and J genes are those of that table, whereas D and trimming came from the DNA. This sample has more than 2 million clones; about 95% occur once, and the top ten carry around 1.1%. CDR3 size: 14 residues. Germline loops: CDR1 MNHEY, CDR2 SVGAGI. V gave up 7 bases and J gave up 0 bases, with 11 bases separating them. Naivety among CD8 cells was defined by CD45RO negativity and positive CCR7 selection, thereby excluding terminally differentiated effector memory CD45RA+ cells. Study observations and caveats: The authors sampled blood alone, and tissue repertoires likely differ. Clonotype sharing across four donors was observed for 4% to 5.5% of naive CD4 clonotypes. Rarefaction showed sorted-subset sequencing was incomplete despite large depth.

This TCR came from a man between 18 and 29 years old in good health. The material sequenced was naive CD8+ T cells sorted from blood. The rearrangement uses TRBV6-5 and TRBJ2-3; D gene uncertain. CDR3 region: CASTPQESTDTQYF. CDR3 in DNA: TGTGCCAGCACCCCCCAAGAGAGCACAGATACGCAGTATTTT.